Each of the 16 T cell receptor beta chains below was sequenced from the same sample in a study of shared clonotypes between healthy human individuals. Assay: immunoSEQ multiplex PCR; the TCRdb copy retains only in-frame clones and omits some. The data contain some 2,000,000 clones, about 95% of them singletons. Sample: naive CD4+ T cells sorted from blood. Specified subset: CD45RA+ positively selected. These receptors originate from a man between 18 and 29 years old in good health.

Remarks on this clone: Other DNA sequences from this sample encode an identical CDR3 as well. The chain links TRBV6-1 to TRBJ2-7, with 9 bases that match TRBD1. Trimming cost V 4 bases and J 3 bases; bases outside gene matches: 1. This CDR3 spans 13 amino acids. Germline V gene sequence: CDR1 MNHNS, CDR2 SASEGT. CDR3 in amino acids: CASSVDRGYEQYF. The CDR3 nucleotides are TGTGCCAGCAGTGTGGACAGGGGCTACGAGCAGTACTTC.

Worth noting for this clone: This same CDR3 is encoded by further DNA sequences in the sample. The chain uses TRBV30 and TRBJ2-7; D gene ambiguous. V was cut by 2 bases and J by 3 bases, with 5 bases left in between. The CDR3 has 11 amino acids. The germline CDR1 and CDR2 sequences are GTSNPN and SVGIG (reference sequence). CDR3 DNA sequence: TGTGCCTGGAGTAGTGACTACGAGCAGTACTTC. Encoded protein: CAWSSDYEQYF.

This chain connects TRBV27 to TRBJ2-1; the match to TRBD2 covers 9 bases. Germline-derived CDR1 and CDR2 are MNHEY and SMNVEV (reference sequence). The CDR3 length is 15 residues. V was pared by 7 bases and J by 6 bases, with 10 bases of the junction left unmatched. DNA for the CDR3: TGTGCCAGCATCCAGACTAGCGGCAGTGGCAATGAGCAGTTCTTC. The encoded protein is CASIQTSGSGNEQFF.

The chain employs TRBV11-2 and TRBJ2-3; D not certain. Per germline, CDR1 SGHAT and CDR2 FQNNGV. The CDR3 is made up of 15 amino acids. V dropped 5 bases and J dropped 0 bases, with 12 bases sitting between them. CDR3 sequence (DNA): TGTGCCAGCAGCCTTAATAGCCTTAGCACAGATACGCAGTATTTT. Its protein product is CASSLNSLSTDTQYF.

The chain uses TRBV29-1 and TRBJ2-7, with TRBD1 matching 8 bases. The CDR3 sequence is 14 residues long. V trimming: 5 bases; J trimming: 5 bases; junction bases outside the gene matches: 11. Germline CDR1 reads SQVTM; CDR2 reads ANQGSEA. The CDR3 reads CSVRTTGAPNEQYF. CDR3 coding DNA: TGCAGCGTTCGAACGACAGGGGCCCCCAACGAGCAGTACTTC.

The chain joins TRBV19 to TRBJ1-5; tentatively, D is TRBD1 (6 bases). There are 15 residues in the CDR3. With 7 bases removed from V and 4 bases from J, the gap between germline ends came to 17 bases. Germline values: CDR1 LNHDA, CDR2 SQIVND (reference sequence). CDR3 loop: CASTSMGADNQPQHF. The DNA of the CDR3 is TGTGCCAGTACCTCCATGGGGGCAGATAATCAGCCCCAGCATTTT.

V usage is TRBV19 and J usage is TRBJ2-3; 7 bases are a match to TRBD1. V lost 5 bases and J lost 4; bases outside the gene matches: 9. Germline V gene sequence: CDR1 LNHDA, CDR2 SQIVND (reference sequence). The CDR3 extends over 15 amino acids. CDR3 in DNA: TGTGCCAGTAGTCCCAGACAGGGACGGGCAGATACGCAGTATTTT. It codes for CASSPRQGRADTQYF.

V and J are TRBV19 and TRBJ1-4; 8 positions match TRBD1. The CDR3 has 14 residues. Germline values: CDR1 LNHDA, CDR2 SQIVND (reference sequence). J was trimmed by 7 bases and V by 8 bases; bases with no gene match: 9. The CDR3 nucleotides read TGTGCCAGTTCCTTACGAGGACAGGGTGAAAAACTGTTTTTT. This gives the protein CASSLRGQGEKLFF.

This chain connects TRBV10-3 to TRBJ2-5; 8 bases are shared with TRBD1. J gave up 4 bases and V 2 bases, and 6 bases lay outside the gene matches. CDR3 size: 15 residues. Per germline, CDR1 ENHRY and CDR2 SYGVKD. Here the CDR3 DNA reads TGTGCCATCAGTGAGCTTGACAGGGGTGGAGAGACCCAGTACTTC. Translated: CAISELDRGGETQYF.

This chain links TRBV29-1 with TRBJ1-1, with 9 bases matching TRBD1. With 7 bases clipped from V and 3 bases from J, the junction kept 6 bases outside the gene matches. Germline values: CDR1 SQVTM, CDR2 ANQGSEA. This CDR3 is 13 amino acids long. The CDR3 reads CSADRGTDTEAFF. The CDR3 DNA is TGCAGCGCCGACAGGGGGACGGACACTGAAGCTTTCTTT. Looking up the rest from reference TRBV29-1 and TRBJ1-1 gives the full variable domain: SAVISQKPSRDICQRGTSLTIQCQVDSQVTMMFWYRQQPGQSLTLIATANQGSEATYESGFVIDKFPISRPNLTFSTLTVSNMSPEDSSIYLCSADRGTDTEAFFGQGTRLTVV.

J is TRBJ2-5 and V is TRBV6-5; D is possibly TRBD1 or TRBD2 (6 bases each). Trimming shortened V by 7 bases and J by 5 bases, and 20 bases separated the two germline ends. Germline V gene data show CDR1 as MNHEY and CDR2 as SVGAGI. The CDR3 covers 15 residues. CDR3 coding DNA: TGTGCCAGCAAACAGGGACTCCCCGGGGAGGAGACCCAGTACTTC. It codes for CASKQGLPGEETQYF.

In DNA form, the CDR3 reads TGTGCCAGCAGCTTGGCAGGGAGGTATGGCAATCAGCCCCAGCATTTT. Encoded protein: CASSLAGRYGNQPQHF. The chain links TRBV5-6 to TRBJ1-5; D possibly corresponds to TRBD1 (5 bases). This CDR3 has 16 residues. Per germline, CDR1 SGHDT and CDR2 YYEEEE. V lost 0 bases and J lost 2, with 12 bases in between.

The gene calls are TRBV7-9 and TRBJ2-2, with D possibly matching TRBD1 (6 bases). V dropped 1 base and J dropped 3 bases, with 18 bases sitting between them. This CDR3 is built from 18 residues. Germline-derived CDR1 and CDR2 are SEHNR and FQNEAQ (reference sequence). The CDR3, as DNA: TGTGCCAGCAGCTTAGAAGAAACATGGCAGGGGTACACCGGGGAGCTGTTTTTT. This gives the protein CASSLEETWQGYTGELFF.

This chain connects TRBV7-9 to TRBJ2-5, with D perhaps matching TRBD1 (6 bases). V shed 6 bases and J shed 1 base, with 18 bases lying between them. CDR1 and CDR2 (germline): SEHNR, FQNEAQ (reference sequence). The CDR3 is 16 amino acids. This CDR3 reads CASSLRGSGVQETQYF. CDR3 DNA: TGTGCCAGCAGTTTAAGAGGCTCAGGGGTCCAAGAGACCCAGTACTTC.

The chain uses TRBV10-3 and TRBJ2-7; D possibly corresponds to TRBD1 (6 bases). The CDR3 contains 13 residues. The V and J ends lost 3 bases and 5 bases respectively, with 11 bases between them. The V gene's germline CDR1 is ENHRY and CDR2 SYGVKD. CDR3 in DNA: TGTGCCATCAGTGATGGGACACCCCACGAGCAGTACTTC. Amino acid sequence: CAISDGTPHEQYF.

V usage is TRBV6-5 and J usage is TRBJ1-2, with a tentative D call TRBD1 (5 bases). The V gene's germline CDR1 is MNHEY and CDR2 SVGAGI. Trimming took 2 bases from V and 4 from J, leaving 14 bases between them. CDR3 length: 15 amino acids. The CDR3 spells CASSYATDLVYGYTF. In nucleotides, the CDR3 is TGTGCCAGCAGTTACGCGACAGATCTGGTCTATGGCTACACCTTC.